What follows are 27 T cell receptor beta chains derived from one specimen sequenced in a study of breast tumors, draining lymph nodes, adjacent tissues. TCRdb recomputed calls from the multiplex PCR reads with MiXCR, one row per CDR3 protein. This table holds more than 200,000 distinct CDR3 sequences, about 30% found once. Axillary draining lymph nodes of breast cancer patients supplied the node samples. Sequenced sample: axillary lymph node tissue. These receptors were obtained from a female donor with breast cancer. Some clones in this sample may be carry-over from other donors' samples.

For this clonotype: A read error may account for a junction end that differs from germline. This chain joins TRBV2 and TRBJ2-2, with unresolved D. CDR1 is SNHLY and CDR2 is FYNNEI in the germline V gene. The CDR3 is 15 amino acids. The CDR3, as DNA: TGTGCCAGCAGGGAAGACACAGCTGACACCGGGGAGCTGTTTTTT. As protein: CASREDTADTGELFF.

The V gene is TRBV20-1, the J gene TRBJ2-5; the match to TRBD1 covers 7 bases. This CDR3 contains 13 residues. Trimming took 6 bases from V and 9 from J; bases not matched to a gene: 13. Germline CDR1 reads DFQATT; CDR2 reads SNEGSKA (reference sequence). CDR3 coding DNA: TGCAGTGCGCGCCGGGACAGCAATCAGCCCCAGTACTTC. It is translated as CSARRDSNQPQYF.

There are many counts of this clonotype. This chain connects TRBV20-1 to TRBJ2-3; D perhaps matches TRBD2 (5 bases). Deletions cut 5 bases from V and 5 bases from J, with 20 bases between. Per germline, CDR1 DFQATT and CDR2 SNEGSKA (reference sequence). The CDR3 runs 15 residues. The CDR3 sequence is CSAAKLGPTRDTQYF. The CDR3 DNA reads as TGCAGTGCTGCCAAACTCGGACCCACTAGAGATACGCAGTATTTT.

Points on this clonotype: A much larger clone lies one base from this, so it may be a read error. This sequence joins TRBV7-9 and TRBJ2-5; 7 nucleotides match TRBD2. Germline CDR1 is SEHNR and CDR2 is FQNEAQ (reference sequence). CDR3 length equals 15 residues. DNA for the CDR3: TGTGCCAGCAGCCAATTAAGCGGGATCCAAGAGACCCAGCACTTC. Its protein product is CASSQLSGIQETQHF.

This clonotype was counted at least ten times. The chain couples TRBV20-1 to TRBJ2-7; 9 nucleotides line up with TRBD1. The V gene end was trimmed by 6 bases and the J gene end by 2 bases; junction bases not matched to a gene: 11. Germline assignment: CDR1 DFQATT and CDR2 SNEGSKA (reference sequence). This CDR3 has 15 residues. CDR3 loop: CSADGQGQGTYEQYF. The CDR3 DNA reads TGCAGTGCCGACGGCCAAGGACAGGGGACCTACGAGCAGTACTTC.

This clonotype occurred a few times. Just one base apart from a much larger clone, this may be a read error. The chain joins TRBV11-2 to TRBJ2-2; 9 bases are shared with TRBD1. The CDR3 length is 15 residues. V shed 7 bases and J 6 bases; nucleotides not matched to a gene: 9. Germline V gene data show CDR1 as SGHAT and CDR2 as FQNNGV. The CDR3 reads CASTKDRGSAGELFF. As DNA, the CDR3 is TGTGCCAGCACCAAGGACAGGGGTTCAGCCGGGGAGCTGTTTTTT. Full variable domain (outside the CDR3, taken from reference TRBV11-2 and TRBJ2-2): EAGVAQSPRYKIIEKRQSVAFWCNPISGHATLYWYQQILGQGPKLLIQFQNNGVVDDSQLPKDRFSAERLKGVDSTLKIQPAKLEDSAVYLCASTKDRGSAGELFFGEGSRLTVL.

The rearrangement uses TRBV15 and TRBJ2-1; the match to TRBD2 covers 7 bases. In germline, CDR1 is LNHNV, CDR2 YYDKDF (reference sequence). V lost 9 bases to trimming and J lost 7 bases; unmatched junction nucleotides: 9. This CDR3 is built from 13 residues. The CDR3 sequence: CATTGGIRNEQFF. The CDR3 DNA follows: TGTGCCACGACCGGGGGGATTCGGAATGAGCAGTTCTTC.

This clonotype has more than one count but fewer than ten. The chain couples TRBV18 to TRBJ2-7; TRBD2 agrees at 9 bases. There are 16 residues in the CDR3. Germline V gene sequence: CDR1 KGHSH, CDR2 LQKENI. V was clipped by 5 bases and J by 4 bases; unmatched bases: 12. CDR3 coding DNA: TGTGCCAGCTCAGCCGCTAGGCGGGAGGGCCGATACGAGCAGTACTTC. Translation: CASSAARREGRYEQYF.

This clonotype was seen repeatedly, ten times or more. The V call is TRBV5-1, the J call TRBJ2-2; the D gene could be TRBD1 or TRBD2 (7 bases each). Trimming removed 4 bases at V and 6 bases at J, with 13 bases between. CDR1 is SGHRS, CDR2 YFSETQ, per germline. CDR3 size: 14 residues. The CDR3 here is CASSVTGRAGELFF. The CDR3 nucleotides read TGCGCCAGCAGCGTGACAGGGAGGGCCGGGGAGCTGTTTTTT.

V and J are TRBV6-2 or TRBV6-3 and TRBJ2-2; D may match TRBD1 or TRBD2 (5 bases each). This CDR3 has 16 amino acids. CDR1 MNHEY and CDR2 SVGEGT come from the germline V gene. V was cut by 4 bases and J by 9 bases, with 21 bases left in between. The CDR3 DNA follows: TGTGCCAGCAGTTTGACGCCCGGGACCCCTACCCGGGAGCTGTTTTTT. Its protein is CASSLTPGTPTRELFF.

Concerning this clonotype: A junction end diverges from the germline sequence, so it may reflect a read error. The J gene is TRBJ1-2, the V gene TRBV5-6; no clear D. CDR3 size: 11 residues. Germline CDR1 SGHDT, CDR2 YYEEEE. The CDR3 is CASSLGGGSTF. In DNA, the CDR3 is TGTGCCAGCAGCTTGGGTGGTGGCTCCACCTTC.

V and J are TRBV20-1 and TRBJ2-1, with 14 bases that match TRBD2. Germline trimming cut 6 bases from V and 3 bases from J; bases unmatched to any gene: 4. The germline CDR1 and CDR2 sequences are DFQATT and SNEGSKA (reference sequence). The CDR3 is 15 amino acids. The CDR3 spells CSAGLAGDIYNEQFF. CDR3 DNA sequence: TGCAGTGCGGGACTAGCGGGAGACATCTACAATGAGCAGTTCTTC.

This clonotype was found many times. V is TRBV7-2 and J is TRBJ1-4, with TRBD1 matching 7 bases. V lost 1 base to trimming and J lost 8 bases; unmatched junction nucleotides: 7. Germline V lookup: CDR1 SGHTA, CDR2 FQGNSA. This CDR3 has 15 amino acids. This CDR3 reads CASSLERGQGEKLFF. The CDR3 DNA follows: TGTGCCAGCAGCTTAGAGAGGGGGCAGGGAGAAAAACTGTTTTTT.

V and J are TRBV11-3 and TRBJ2-3, with TRBD1 identical over 7 bases. Trimming took 5 bases from V and 1 from J; bases not matched to a gene: 9. The CDR3 sequence is 16 residues long. Germline lookup yields CDR1 SGHNT and CDR2 YENEEA. For the CDR3, the DNA is TGTGCCAGCAGCCCCCGGGACAGCTTCGGCACAGATACGCAGTATTTT. Translation gives CASSPRDSFGTDTQYF. The full variable domain, its missing parts supplied by reference TRBV11-3 and TRBJ2-3, is EAGVVQSPRYKIIEKKQPVAFWCNPISGHNTLYWYLQNLGQGPELLIRYENEEAVDDSQLPKDRFSAERLKGVDSTLKIQPAELGDSAVYLCASSPRDSFGTDTQYFGPGTRLTVL.

This chain links TRBV12-3 or TRBV12-4 with TRBJ1-1; D uncertain. This CDR3 comprises 14 residues. Trimming left V 8 bases short and J 4 bases short, with 17 bases between. CDR3 in amino acids: CASPLLSRGTEAFF. The CDR3 nucleotides read TGTGCCAGCCCCCTCTTGAGCCGGGGCACTGAAGCTTTCTTT.

V usage is TRBV5-1 and J usage is TRBJ1-6, with 10 positions matching TRBD1. J lost 10 bases, V lost 1 base, and 5 bases had no gene match. Germline-derived CDR1 and CDR2 are SGHRS and YFSETQ. The CDR3 spans 15 residues. As DNA, the CDR3 is TGCGCCAGCAGCTTGCGGGACAGGGGAGGGTCACCCCTCCACTTT. Translation gives CASSLRDRGGSPLHF.

This clonotype showed up many times. V usage is TRBV2 and J usage is TRBJ1-2, with TRBD1 matching over 8 bases. The CDR3 runs 15 residues. CDR1 SNHLY and CDR2 FYNNEI come from the germline V gene. V trimming: 6 bases; J trimming: 0 bases; junction bases outside the gene matches: 6. CDR3 residues: CASSAGQGANYGYTF. The CDR3 bases are TGTGCCAGCAGCGCCGGACAGGGAGCTAACTATGGCTACACCTTC.

To note about this clonotype: With a much larger clone just one base away, this may be a read error. The V call is TRBV30, the J call TRBJ1-2, with 8 bases fitting TRBD1. In germline, CDR1 is GTSNPN, CDR2 SVGIG (reference sequence). V gave up 1 base and J gave up 7 bases; unmatched junction bases: 5. The CDR3 spans 13 residues. CDR3: CAWSAGGVSGYTF. The CDR3 DNA is TGTGCCTGGAGTGCAGGGGGCGTAAGTGGCTACACCTTC.

This chain connects TRBV7-3 to TRBJ2-5; 13 bases are shared with TRBD2. The CDR3 runs to 17 residues. With 5 bases clipped from V and 0 bases from J, the junction kept 6 bases outside the gene matches. CDR1 SGHTA and CDR2 FQGTGA come from the germline V gene. The CDR3 DNA reads as TGTGCCAGCAGCCCCACGGGACTAGCGGGGTACCAAGAGACCCAGTACTTC. It encodes CASSPTGLAGYQETQYF.

This clonotype was detected many times. The rearrangement links TRBV20-1 to TRBJ2-1; the D gene could be TRBD1 or TRBD2 (6 bases each). The germline V and J ends were trimmed by 3 bases and 5 bases, with 11 bases remaining between them. The CDR3 has 13 residues. Germline-derived CDR1 and CDR2 are DFQATT and SNEGSKA (reference sequence). In nucleotides, the CDR3 is TGCAGTGCTAGTGCGGGACAACACAATGAGCAGTTCTTC. Its translation is CSASAGQHNEQFF.

This clonotype came up many times. V is TRBV5-1 and J is TRBJ2-1; 8 bases fit TRBD2. CDR3 length equals 18 residues. CDR1 SGHRS and CDR2 YFSETQ come from the germline V gene. V lost 4 bases, J lost 6 bases, and 18 bases stayed unmatched. In DNA form, the CDR3 reads TGCGCCAGCAGCAAAACCGTAGGGCGGGAGGCCCCCAGCAATGAGCAGTTCTTC. Protein: CASSKTVGREAPSNEQFF.

This clonotype was seen ten or more times. V and J are TRBV11-2 and TRBJ1-2; D is unresolved. V was cut by 2 bases and J by 7 bases, with 14 bases left in between. Looked up from germline, CDR1 is SGHAT and CDR2 is FQNNGV. The CDR3 totals 14 residues. CDR3 amino acids: CASSLFEGPSGYTF. Written as DNA, the CDR3 is TGTGCCAGCAGCTTATTTGAGGGTCCCTCTGGCTACACCTTC. Variable domain in full (rest from reference TRBV11-2 and TRBJ1-2): EAGVAQSPRYKIIEKRQSVAFWCNPISGHATLYWYQQILGQGPKLLIQFQNNGVVDDSQLPKDRFSAERLKGVDSTLKIQPAKLEDSAVYLCASSLFEGPSGYTFGSGTRLTVV.

J is TRBJ2-2 and V is TRBV12-3 or TRBV12-4, with 9 bases identical to TRBD1. This CDR3 has 15 residues. The J segment lost 12 bases and the V segment lost 5 bases, leaving 13 bases of the junction unmatched. CDR3 in amino acids: CASSPSPGTGFKLFF. CDR3 coding DNA: TGTGCCAGCAGTCCCTCCCCCGGGACAGGGTTTAAGCTGTTTTTT.

This clonotype was seen repeatedly, ten times or more. This sequence joins TRBV6-1 and TRBJ1-2; no clear D. The V gene lost 2 bases and the J gene lost 4 bases, with 5 bases spanning the gap. The CDR3 is made up of 12 amino acids. Germline CDR1 and CDR2: MNHNS and SASEGT. The CDR3 region has the DNA TGTGCCAGCAGTGAACGGGGCTATGGCTACACCTTC. Protein product: CASSERGYGYTF.

J is TRBJ2-3 and V is TRBV19, with D perhaps matching TRBD1 or TRBD2 (6 bases each). CDR1 and CDR2 from the germline V gene are LNHDA and SQIVND (reference sequence). Trimming cost V 4 bases and J 1 base, with 15 bases left between them. The CDR3 is 16 amino acids. The chain's CDR3 is CASSNGWRGGTDTQYF. The DNA for the CDR3 is TGTGCCAGTAGTAACGGGTGGAGGGGGGGCACAGATACGCAGTATTTT.

This clonotype has a count of ten or more. The chain employs TRBV4-2 and TRBJ1-2; weak D call: TRBD1 (5 bases). This CDR3 has 14 amino acids. With 4 bases removed from V and 7 bases from J, the gap between germline ends came to 16 bases. From germline, CDR1 is LGHNA and CDR2 YNFKEQ. CDR3: CASSPSRSQGGYTF. The CDR3 DNA reads as TGTGCCAGCAGCCCGTCCAGGAGCCAGGGTGGCTACACCTTC.

The CDR3 DNA reads as TGTGCCAGCTCACTGGGTGACCCAGTCGCAGAGACCCAGTACTTC. This codes for CASSLGDPVAETQYF. The rearrangement joins TRBV5-8 to TRBJ2-5; D gene uncertain. From germline, CDR1 is SGHTS and CDR2 YDEGEE. The CDR3 is 15 residues long. Trimming removed 7 bases from V and 4 bases from J, with 20 bases in between.